This paragraph reports one T cell receptor beta chain. Cohort 3 recovery required two negative PCRs, clearance, or symptom resolution. In the original processing: Amplifying reference gene primers gave estimates of nucleated cell counts. TCRdb's table, derived via immunoSEQ multiplex PCR, lists solely in-frame clones and lacks some. V and J calls and clone size are given by that table; D and trimming were obtained from the DNA. The repertoire holds 150,000 to 200,000 clones, with over 80% as singletons. This CDR3 is 12 amino acids long. The V gene end was trimmed by 7 bases and the J gene end by 10 bases; junction bases not matched to a gene: 7. Looked up from germline, CDR1 is SNHLY and CDR2 is FYNNEI. This record comes from a study of blood T cell repertoires in COVID-19. Across the whole study: Both acute and convalescent COVID-19 samples were obtained from the United States, Italy and Spain. Sample material is recorded as cDNA or gDNA derived from T cells, B-cell-depleted T cells, or PBMCs.

The chain links TRBV2 to TRBJ2-3, with 8 bases aligning to TRBD2. Sequenced: PBMCs or T cells enriched from blood (not recorded which). The TCR originated in a woman between 55 and 75 years old who had recovered from COVID-19. The CDR3 reads CASNSGSRAQYF. The CDR3 DNA sequence: TGTGCCAGCAACAGCGGGAGCAGGGCGCAGTATTTT.